This T cell receptor beta chain appears in the sequencing data of a study of tumor and adjacent non-tumor tissue in lung cancer. Three rounds of nested PCR, following a modified ARM-PCR protocol, produced the TCRbeta library. TCRdb re-derived calls from the multiplex PCR reads in MiXCR, one entry per CDR3 protein. The data hold 50,000 or so distinct CDR3 sequences, with 60% to 80% observed a single time. Study outcomes and limitations: In normal lung, the top 100 clones were significantly more dominant than in tumor.

The CDR3 runs to 13 residues. From germline, CDR1 is SGHAT and CDR2 FQNNGV. About this clonotype itself: Its specificity is unknown. The junction departs from germline at one end; a sequencing error may be responsible.

This sample's RNA came from whole unsorted tissue. More than 3 cm separated this lung sample from the edge of the tumor. This chain uses TRBV11-2 with TRBJ2-5; D may be TRBD1 (6 bases). The receptor was derived from a woman aged 55-70 years with non-small cell lung cancer. The sequencing input was distant non-tumor lung tissue. The CDR3 sequence is CASSRLGTRDQHF. The CDR3 DNA is TGTGCCAGTAGCCGCCTCGGGACAAGGGACCAGCACTTC.